The 19 T cell receptor beta chains listed next were all sequenced from one sample in a study of blood T cells in healthy people across ages. Using a J-beta primer mix together with a sample-barcoded 5' primer, a second PCR was run for about 6 to 12 cycles. TCRdb re-derived calls from the 5' RACE reads in MiXCR, one entry per CDR3 protein. Of approximately 800,000 distinct CDR3 sequences in the sample, around 34% were seen once. Source material: blood. The receptors derive from a man younger than 35 in good health.

CDR3 region: CSAHGTRTTYEQYF. The CDR3 DNA reads TGCAGTGCTCACGGGACCAGGACAACCTACGAGCAGTACTTC. The rearrangement joins TRBV20-1 to TRBJ2-7; possibly TRBD1 or TRBD2 for D (5 bases each). Germline CDR1 is DFQATT and CDR2 is SNEGSKA (reference sequence). The CDR3 length is 14 residues. Trimming took off 5 bases at V and 2 bases at J, with 16 bases between the two ends.

The rearrangement joins TRBV20-1 to TRBJ2-5; D might be TRBD1 (6 bases). The length of the CDR3 is 10 residues. Trimming left V 1 base short and J 11 bases short, with 8 bases between. Germline CDR1 reads DFQATT; CDR2 reads SNEGSKA (reference sequence). The CDR3 here is CSARGTDQYF. The DNA of the CDR3 is TGCAGTGCTAGAGGGACAGATCAGTACTTC.

The table lists this clonotype with a few counts. The rearrangement uses TRBV7-9 and TRBJ2-5; D might be TRBD2 (5 bases). The CDR3 length is 15 residues. Looked up from germline, CDR1 is SEHNR and CDR2 is FQNEAQ (reference sequence). The V gene lost 3 bases and the J gene lost 1 base, with 12 bases spanning the gap. As DNA, the CDR3 is TGTGCCAGCAGCTTCGGGGTGGCTAGCCAAGAGACCCAGTACTTC. This codes for CASSFGVASQETQYF.

This clonotype showed up just a few times. The rearrangement links TRBV20-1 to TRBJ2-1, with 9 positions matching TRBD2. The V segment lost 0 bases and the J segment 4 bases; nucleotides outside the gene matches: 7. This CDR3 is 16 amino acids long. Germline-derived CDR1 and CDR2 are DFQATT and SNEGSKA (reference sequence). The CDR3 DNA sequence: TGCAGTGCTAGAGATGGGGCGGGGGGGCAGTACAATGAGCAGTTCTTC. It translates to CSARDGAGGQYNEQFF.

This clonotype was seen a few times. This sequence joins TRBV20-1 and TRBJ2-3; 12 nucleotides line up with TRBD1. CDR1 and CDR2 (germline): DFQATT, SNEGSKA (reference sequence). The CDR3 is made up of 16 amino acids. The junction had 6 bases not matched to a gene; V was cut back by 1 base and J by 4 bases. This CDR3 reads CSARVSGTGGPDTQYF. The CDR3 DNA reads TGCAGTGCTAGAGTTTCGGGGACAGGGGGCCCAGATACGCAGTATTTT.

The DNA of the CDR3 is TGTGCCAGCAGAGCGACAGTGGCCGGGGAGCTGTTTTTT. The encoded protein is CASRATVAGELFF. The genes are TRBV27 and TRBJ2-2; a possible D gene is TRBD1 (5 bases). Per germline, CDR1 MNHEY and CDR2 SMNVEV (reference sequence). Trimming cost V 6 bases and J 6 bases, with 11 bases left between them. This CDR3 comprises 13 residues.

This clonotype occurred a few times. The J gene is TRBJ1-2, the V gene TRBV2, with TRBD1 identical over 7 bases. This CDR3 is 16 amino acids long. The germline V gene encodes CDR1 SNHLY and CDR2 FYNNEI. The trim removed 0 bases at V and 2 bases at J, leaving 6 bases unmatched. The CDR3 DNA sequence: TGTGCCAGCAGTGAAGCTCGGCAGGGGGGGAACTATGGCTACACCTTC. This encodes CASSEARQGGNYGYTF. Full variable domain (rest looked up from reference TRBV2 and TRBJ1-2): EPEVTQTPSHQVTQMGQEVILRCVPISNHLYFYWYRQILGQKVEFLVSFYNNEISEKSEIFDDQFSVERPDGSNFTLKIRSTKLEDSAMYFCASSEARQGGNYGYTFGSGTRLTVV.

The rearrangement uses TRBV3-1 and TRBJ2-2; 9 nucleotides match TRBD1. V lost 0 bases, J lost 7 bases, and 9 bases stayed unmatched. Germline values: CDR1 LGHDT, CDR2 YNNKEL (reference sequence). The CDR3 consists of 17 residues. CDR3 bases: TGTGCCAGCAGCCAAGATCTAAGACAGGGGGTGAACGGGGAGCTGTTTTTT. Protein: CASSQDLRQGVNGELFF.

The chain has TRBV20-1 and TRBJ1-2; 9 bases fit TRBD1. The germline CDR1 and CDR2 sequences are DFQATT and SNEGSKA (reference sequence). The CDR3 loop spans 14 amino acids. V lost 4 bases to trimming and J lost 1 base; unmatched junction nucleotides: 4. The CDR3 DNA is TGCAGTGCTAATCCGGGACAGGGTAACTATGGCTACACCTTC. Its protein product is CSANPGQGNYGYTF.

The chain couples TRBV3-1 to TRBJ2-4, with D possibly matching TRBD2 (5 bases). Looked up from germline, CDR1 is LGHDT and CDR2 is YNNKEL (reference sequence). V shed 3 bases and J shed 7 bases, with 13 bases lying between them. This CDR3 has 14 amino acids. The CDR3 sequence is CASSQPEPGNIQYF. The CDR3 DNA is TGTGCCAGCAGCCAGCCGGAGCCGGGGAACATTCAGTACTTC.

V and J are TRBV3-1 and TRBJ2-1; 15 bases map to TRBD2. CDR3 size: 19 residues. Germline trimming cut 5 bases from V and 0 bases from J; bases unmatched to any gene: 8. Germline-derived CDR1 and CDR2 are LGHDT and YNNKEL (reference sequence). The CDR3 nucleotides are TGTGCCAGCAGCAATATCGGACTAGCGGGGGGGCGCTCCTACAATGAGCAGTTCTTC. Residues: CASSNIGLAGGRSYNEQFF.

The rearrangement joins TRBV25-1 to TRBJ1-2, with no clear D. Per germline, CDR1 MGHDK and CDR2 SYGVNS. Trimming removed 4 bases from V and 6 bases from J, with 15 bases in between. This CDR3 contains 14 residues. The CDR3 loop reads CASSGTGMFDGYTF. In DNA, the CDR3 is TGTGCCAGCAGTGGGACTGGAATGTTTGATGGCTACACCTTC.

The chain combines TRBV6-6 with TRBJ1-2, with D perhaps TRBD1 (6 bases). Trimming removed 2 bases from V and 2 bases from J, with 18 bases in between. Germline V gene data show CDR1 as MNHNY and CDR2 as SVGAGI (reference sequence). CDR3 length equals 17 residues. In nucleotides, the CDR3 is TGTGCCAGCAGTTACCTTCCCCGGGACACGCAGAACTATGGCTACACCTTC. It codes for CASSYLPRDTQNYGYTF.

The CDR3 loop is CASSNTGTLDGNEQYF. The CDR3, as DNA: TGCGCCAGCAGCAACACCGGGACCCTCGATGGCAATGAGCAGTACTTC. The gene calls are TRBV5-1 and TRBJ2-5; D may match TRBD1 or TRBD2 (5 bases each). This CDR3 contains 16 residues. V lost 4 bases, J lost 11 bases, and 27 bases lay in between. Germline CDR1 and CDR2: SGHRS and YFSETQ.

The genes are TRBV20-1 and TRBJ1-4, with 9 bases aligning to TRBD1. V was clipped by 5 bases and J by 8 bases; unmatched bases: 6. This CDR3 has 13 residues. Germline V lookup: CDR1 DFQATT, CDR2 SNEGSKA (reference sequence). The CDR3 DNA reads TGCAGTGCTCTGGGACAGGGTGAGGAAAAACTGTTTTTT. This gives the protein CSALGQGEEKLFF.

This clonotype has a handful of counts. This chain links TRBV27 with TRBJ2-2; D is uncertain. CDR3 length: 16 amino acids. The germline gives CDR1 MNHEY, CDR2 SMNVEV (reference sequence). The ends were cut back, 2 bases at V and 2 bases at J, with 12 bases in the middle. The CDR3, as DNA: TGTGCCAGCAGTTTACGTAGGGCCTTAAACACCGGGGAGCTGTTTTTT. This encodes CASSLRRALNTGELFF.

The chain has TRBV12-3 or TRBV12-4 and TRBJ1-1; possible D gene TRBD1, 5 bases. The V end was cut by 6 bases, the J end by 5 bases, with 13 bases between. CDR3 size: 13 residues. The CDR3 loop reads CASSWGVGTEAFF. The CDR3 coding sequence is TGTGCCAGCAGCTGGGGGGTAGGGACTGAAGCTTTCTTT.

The rearrangement uses TRBV27 and TRBJ2-6; D gene ambiguous. Germline CDR1 reads MNHEY; CDR2 reads SMNVEV (reference sequence). V was pared by 3 bases and J by 1 base, with 4 bases between. The CDR3 consists of 14 residues. CDR3 DNA: TGTGCCAGCAGTTTTGTATCTGGGGCCAACGTCCTGACTTTC. This gives the protein CASSFVSGANVLTF.

There are a few counts of this clonotype. V usage is TRBV6-5 and J usage is TRBJ2-7, with 7 bases aligning to TRBD1. Germline lookup yields CDR1 MNHEY and CDR2 SVGAGI. The CDR3 length is 15 residues. The V gene end was trimmed by 6 bases and the J gene end by 1 base; junction bases not matched to a gene: 9. In nucleotides, the CDR3 is TGTGCCAGCAGCATCGGGACAGCCGATTCCTACGAGCAGTACTTC. It encodes CASSIGTADSYEQYF.